This record covers a single TCR beta chain. Antigen unknown. V dropped 9 bases and J dropped 6 bases, with 20 bases sitting between them. The CDR3 contains 14 residues. This specimen belongs to a study of identical twins. A universal primer site came from template switching; cDNA carried unique molecular identifiers. One entry per CDR3 protein, called by TCRdb with MiXCR from the 5' RACE reads. Among 1.5 million or so distinct CDR3 sequences listed, about 30% were seen once. General observations from the study: Out-of-frame TCR alpha sharing observed in monozygotic twins exceeded model estimates. Some out-of-frame alpha sequences were shared by twins, and these showed excess low generation probability.

The sequenced sample was cord blood. The clonotype was recovered from a newborn girl in good health. This chain joins TRBV23-1 and TRBJ1-2; D is possibly TRBD1 (5 bases). TRBV23-1 is placed among ORFs of uncertain function. As DNA, the CDR3 is TGCGCCAGAACACAGGACTGGCAAACCCATGGCTACACCTTC. Translation: CARTQDWQTHGYTF.